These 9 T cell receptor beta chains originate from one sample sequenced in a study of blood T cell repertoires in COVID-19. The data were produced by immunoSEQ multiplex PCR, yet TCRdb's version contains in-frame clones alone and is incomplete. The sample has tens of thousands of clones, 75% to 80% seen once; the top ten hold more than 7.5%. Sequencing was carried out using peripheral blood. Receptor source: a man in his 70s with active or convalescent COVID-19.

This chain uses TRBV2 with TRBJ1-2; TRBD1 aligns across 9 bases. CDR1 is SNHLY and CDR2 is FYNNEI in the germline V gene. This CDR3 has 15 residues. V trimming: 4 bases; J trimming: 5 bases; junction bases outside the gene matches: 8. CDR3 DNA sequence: TGTGCCAGCAGTGTCGGAAACAGGGGGCATTATGGCTACACCTTC. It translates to CASSVGNRGHYGYTF.

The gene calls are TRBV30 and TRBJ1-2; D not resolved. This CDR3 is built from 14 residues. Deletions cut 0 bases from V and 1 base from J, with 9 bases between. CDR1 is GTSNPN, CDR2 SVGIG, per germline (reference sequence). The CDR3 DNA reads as TGTGCCTGGAGTGTCCCTCGGTTTAACTATGGCTACACCTTC. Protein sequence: CAWSVPRFNYGYTF.

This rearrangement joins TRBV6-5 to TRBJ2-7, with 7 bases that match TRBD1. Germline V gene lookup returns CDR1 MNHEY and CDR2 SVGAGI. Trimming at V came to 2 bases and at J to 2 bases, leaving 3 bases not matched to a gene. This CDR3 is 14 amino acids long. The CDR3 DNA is TGTGCCAGCAGTTACCAACAGGGGACCTACGAGCAGTACTTC. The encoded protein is CASSYQQGTYEQYF.

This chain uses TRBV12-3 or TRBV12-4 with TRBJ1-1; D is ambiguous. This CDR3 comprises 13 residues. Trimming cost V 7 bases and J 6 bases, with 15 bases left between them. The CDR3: CASTLTRGAEAFF. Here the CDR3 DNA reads TGTGCCAGCACTCTTACCCGAGGCGCTGAAGCTTTCTTT.

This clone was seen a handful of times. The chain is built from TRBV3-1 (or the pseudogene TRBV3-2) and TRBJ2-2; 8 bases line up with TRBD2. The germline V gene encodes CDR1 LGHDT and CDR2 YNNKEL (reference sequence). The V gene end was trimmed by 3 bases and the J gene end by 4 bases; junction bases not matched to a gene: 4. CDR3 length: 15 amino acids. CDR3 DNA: TGTGCCAGCAGCCACGGGGGGGTAATCACCGGGGAGCTGTTTTTT. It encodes CASSHGGVITGELFF.

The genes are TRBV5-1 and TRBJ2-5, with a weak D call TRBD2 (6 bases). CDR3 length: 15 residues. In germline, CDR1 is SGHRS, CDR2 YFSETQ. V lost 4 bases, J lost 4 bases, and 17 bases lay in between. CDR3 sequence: CASSTGVGSPETQYF. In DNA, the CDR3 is TGCGCCAGCAGCACGGGGGTCGGAAGCCCAGAGACCCAGTACTTC.

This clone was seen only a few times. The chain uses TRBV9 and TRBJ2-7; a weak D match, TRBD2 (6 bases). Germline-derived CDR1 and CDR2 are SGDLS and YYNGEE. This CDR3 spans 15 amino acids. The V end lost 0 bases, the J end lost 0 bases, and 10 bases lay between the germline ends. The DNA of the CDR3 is TGTGCCAGCAGCGTAGGGCCAGCGGGCTCCTACGAGCAGTACTTC. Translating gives CASSVGPAGSYEQYF.

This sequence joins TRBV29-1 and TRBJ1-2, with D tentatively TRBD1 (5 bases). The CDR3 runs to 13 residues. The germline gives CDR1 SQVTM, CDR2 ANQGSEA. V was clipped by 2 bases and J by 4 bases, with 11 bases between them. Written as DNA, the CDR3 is TGCAGCGTTGAAATACCGGGGGGCTATGGCTACACCTTC. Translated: CSVEIPGGYGYTF. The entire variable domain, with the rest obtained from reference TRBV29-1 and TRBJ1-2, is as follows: SAVISQKPSRDICQRGTSLTIQCQVDSQVTMMFWYRQQPGQSLTLIATANQGSEATYESGFVIDKFPISRPNLTFSTLTVSNMSPEDSSIYLCSVEIPGGYGYTFGSGTRLTVV.

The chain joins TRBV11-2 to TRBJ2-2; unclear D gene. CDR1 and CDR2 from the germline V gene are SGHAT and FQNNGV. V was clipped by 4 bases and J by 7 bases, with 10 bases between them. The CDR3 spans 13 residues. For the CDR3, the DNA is TGTGCCAGCAGCTCCCGACTTGACGGGGAGCTGTTTTTT. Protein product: CASSSRLDGELFF.